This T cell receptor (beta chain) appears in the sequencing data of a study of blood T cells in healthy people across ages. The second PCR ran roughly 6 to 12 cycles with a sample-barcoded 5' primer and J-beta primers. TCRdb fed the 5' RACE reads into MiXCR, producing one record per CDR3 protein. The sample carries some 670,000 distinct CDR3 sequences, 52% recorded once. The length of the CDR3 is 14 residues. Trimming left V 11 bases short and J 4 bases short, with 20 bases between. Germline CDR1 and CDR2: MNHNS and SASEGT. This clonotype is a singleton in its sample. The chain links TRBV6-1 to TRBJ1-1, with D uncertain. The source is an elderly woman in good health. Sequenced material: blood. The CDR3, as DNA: TGTGCCGTCCAGAGTGGGTGGGTTGGCACTGAAGCTTTCTTT. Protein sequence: CAVQSGWVGTEAFF.